This TCR beta chain was profiled in a study of technical replicates of blood from a handful of donors. TCRdb's copy holds only in-frame clones and misses some; the assay was immunoSEQ multiplex PCR. The table includes fewer than 100,000 clones, 75% to 95% detected once. Germline V gene data show CDR1 as SGHRS and CDR2 as YFSETQ. V gave up 4 bases and J gave up 0 bases, with 13 bases separating them. This CDR3 is 15 amino acids long. This chain joins TRBV5-1 and TRBJ2-5, with no clear D. The sequencing sample was made of T cells isolated from PBMCs. The clonotype comes from a human donor in good health. CDR3 in amino acids: CASSPARRDQETQYF. CDR3 bases: TGCGCCAGCAGCCCCGCCCGACGGGACCAAGAGACCCAGTACTTC.